This T cell receptor (beta chain) stems from a study of PD-L1 blockade in urothelial cancer. Study context: Most patients, about nine tenths of the roughly 30, were males with bladder-origin cancer. Points from the study as a whole: Blood clones associated with the tumor expanded more at 3 weeks in durable-benefit patients.

This clone was seen a single time. The antigen is unknown. In the same sample, other DNA sequences code for this CDR3. All patients carried locally advanced or metastatic urothelial carcinoma. All patients handed over anywhere from 1 to 8 samples, pretreatment and on-treatment. TCRdb keeps only in-frame clones here, not all; method: immunoSEQ multiplex PCR. The data show 75,000 to 95,000 clones, approximately 90% seen once. Specimen: PBMCs, collected around atezolizumab (anti-PD-L1) treatment. This receptor was taken from a man in his 60s with urothelial cancer.

The CDR3 DNA is TGTGCCAGCAGTGGGGGCGGGGGAGAGACCCAGTACTTC. Encoded protein: CASSGGGGETQYF. The chain joins TRBV2 to TRBJ2-5; 7 nucleotides match TRBD2. Germline V gene data show CDR1 as SNHLY and CDR2 as FYNNEI. The CDR3 loop spans 13 amino acids. J lost 4 bases, V lost 4 bases, and 3 bases had no gene match.